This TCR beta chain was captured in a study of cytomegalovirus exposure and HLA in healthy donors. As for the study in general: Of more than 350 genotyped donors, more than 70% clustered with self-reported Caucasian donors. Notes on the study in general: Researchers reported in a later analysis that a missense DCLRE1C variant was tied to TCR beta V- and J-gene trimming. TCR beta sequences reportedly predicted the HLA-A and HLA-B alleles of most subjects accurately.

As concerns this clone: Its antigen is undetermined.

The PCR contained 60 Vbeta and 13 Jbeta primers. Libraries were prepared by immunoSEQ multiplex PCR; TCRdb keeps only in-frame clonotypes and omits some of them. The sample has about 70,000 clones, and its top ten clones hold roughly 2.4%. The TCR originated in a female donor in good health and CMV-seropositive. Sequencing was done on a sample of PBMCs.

DNA for the CDR3: TGTGCCAGCAGCTGGAGTACCGGGACATCAGGGCTCATGAACACTGAAGCTTTCTTT. Its translation: CASSWSTGTSGLMNTEAFF. The gene calls are TRBV27 and TRBJ1-1, with D maybe TRBD1 (6 bases). Trimming stripped 6 bases from V and 0 bases from J, with 26 bases between. The CDR3 contains 19 residues. Germline CDR1 reads MNHEY; CDR2 reads SMNVEV (reference sequence).